The 9 T cell receptor beta chains reported below all come from one sample, sequenced in a study of T cell repertoires in cytomegalovirus infection. Each CDR3 protein gets one entry after TCRdb re-called the reads with MiXCR. The repertoire holds approximately 170,000 distinct CDR3 sequences, with over 15% as singletons. The sample comprised CD8+ T cells from PBMCs. The receptors originated from a human donor in good health (CMV status not recorded). Some clones in this sample may be carry-over from other donors' samples.

This clonotype showed up just a few times. The chain links TRBV7-2 to TRBJ2-7, with D perhaps TRBD1 (6 bases). This CDR3 comprises 17 residues. V shed 2 bases and J shed 0 bases, with 17 bases lying between them. In germline, CDR1 is SGHTA, CDR2 FQGNSA. CDR3 region: CASSLLPRGHSSYEQYF. CDR3 DNA sequence: TGTGCCAGCAGCTTACTCCCCAGGGGCCATAGCTCCTACGAGCAGTACTTC.

This clonotype has a handful of counts. The chain carries TRBV7-9 and TRBJ1-4; D is unresolved. The ends were cut back, 4 bases at V and 8 bases at J, with 20 bases in the middle. The CDR3 is 16 residues long. CDR1 and CDR2 (germline): SEHNR, FQNEAQ (reference sequence). Written as DNA, the CDR3 is TGTGCCAGCAGCTCGCCCGAAGGAGGTCGCGAAGAAAAACTGTTTTTT. Translation: CASSSPEGGREEKLFF.

The chain combines TRBV28 with TRBJ1-3, with D possibly TRBD1 on 6 matching bases. Trimming shortened V by 6 bases and J by 0 bases, and 15 bases separated the two germline ends. The CDR3 extends over 16 amino acids. Germline assignment: CDR1 MDHEN and CDR2 SYDVKM. The CDR3 bases are TGTGCCAGCAGCCAAACGGACAGCTACTCTGGAAACACCATATATTTT. This encodes CASSQTDSYSGNTIYF. The variable domain in full, with the rest retrieved from reference TRBV28 and TRBJ1-3, is DVKVTQSSRYLVKRTGEKVFLECVQDMDHENMFWYRQDPGLGLRLIYFSYDVKMKEKGDIPEGYSVSREKKERFSLILESASTNQTSMYLCASSQTDSYSGNTIYFGEGSWLTVV.

This chain joins TRBV19 and TRBJ2-3; a possible D gene is TRBD2 (5 bases). Trimming cost V 5 bases and J 4 bases, with 16 bases left between them. CDR1 and CDR2 from the germline V gene are LNHDA and SQIVND (reference sequence). CDR3 length: 15 residues. DNA of the CDR3: TGTGCCAGTAGTCCCCGGGGAGCGTCTTCAGATACGCAGTATTTT. Amino acids: CASSPRGASSDTQYF.

This sequence joins TRBV7-9 and TRBJ1-5, with D possibly TRBD1 on 5 matching bases. V dropped 1 base and J dropped 4 bases, with 11 bases sitting between them. Germline CDR1 reads SEHNR; CDR2 reads FQNEAQ (reference sequence). The CDR3 has 15 amino acids. This chain's CDR3 is CASSLGRGVNQPQHF. Here the CDR3 DNA reads TGTGCCAGCAGCTTAGGCAGAGGGGTAAATCAGCCCCAGCATTTT.

This clonotype was picked up many times. The J gene is TRBJ1-5, the V gene TRBV7-8, with TRBD1 matching 8 bases. Germline CDR1 reads SGHVS; CDR2 reads FQNEAQ. Losses at the gene ends were 0 bases for V and 2 bases for J; bases not matched to a gene: 12. The length of the CDR3 is 19 residues. The CDR3 DNA sequence: TGTGCCAGCAGCTTAGCGGGCAGACAGGGGAATCCGGGCAATCAGCCCCAGCATTTT. Protein: CASSLAGRQGNPGNQPQHF.

This clonotype has just a few counts. The chain carries TRBV6-5 and TRBJ2-7, with a tentative D call TRBD1 (5 bases). Deletions cut 10 bases from V and 1 base from J, with 11 bases between. CDR3 size: 12 residues. The V gene's germline CDR1 is MNHEY and CDR2 SVGAGI. This CDR3 reads CATIDRSYEQYF. As DNA, the CDR3 is TGTGCCACCATTGACAGATCCTACGAGCAGTACTTC.

This clonotype was counted only a few times. One junction end disagrees with the germline gene, perhaps due to a read error. The genes are TRBV7-2 and TRBJ2-5, with 9 bases aligning to TRBD2. Germline CDR1 and CDR2: SGHTA and FQGNSA. This CDR3 has 16 amino acids. For the CDR3, the DNA is TGTGCCGGCAGCTTACACCCCGGGACTAGCAGAGAGACCCAGTACTTC. It translates to CAGSLHPGTSRETQYF.

The chain has TRBV7-2 and TRBJ1-5, with 9 bases identical to TRBD1. The J segment lost 8 bases and the V segment lost 5 bases, leaving 10 bases of the junction unmatched. CDR3 length equals 15 residues. Per the germline V gene, CDR1 is SGHTA and CDR2 is FQGNSA. Here the CDR3 DNA reads TGTGCCAGCAGCCCTCGAGGGACAGGGAGAGAGCCCCAGCATTTT. It encodes CASSPRGTGREPQHF.